What follows describes a single T cell receptor (beta chain). Participants spanned ages about 18 to 95 years and resided in about 24 US areas. Categorization into cohorts depended on clinical history that participants reported. Symptom resolution, clearance, or two negative PCRs marked donors in Cohort 3 as recovered. V lost 0 bases to trimming and J lost 2 bases, with 11 bases between them. CDR3 length: 16 residues. Germline CDR1 reads SGHTA; CDR2 reads FQGTGA. These data belong to a study of blood T cell repertoires in COVID-19. Across the whole study: PBMCs, B-cell-depleted T cells, or T cells provided the cDNA or gDNA that made up the material.

The protocol was immunoSEQ multiplex PCR, while the TCRdb copy is restricted to in-frame clones and leaves out a portion. The sample has some 420,000 clones, more than 80% seen once; the top ten hold 0.95% to 1.3%. The receptor was isolated from a man aged 25-45 years who had recovered from COVID-19. V and J are TRBV7-3 and TRBJ2-1; possible D gene TRBD2, 6 bases. The source material was PBMCs or T cells enriched from blood (not recorded which). In nucleotides, the CDR3 is TGTGCCAGCAGCTTAACCTCCGGGAGACCCTACAATGAGCAGTTCTTC. Translated, it gives CASSLTSGRPYNEQFF.